Sequencing of this TCR beta chain was carried out in a study of blood T cell repertoires in COVID-19. Study as a whole: The United States, Italy and Spain supplied acute and convalescent COVID-19 samples. The cDNA or gDNA used as material had been derived from T cells, B-cell-depleted T cells, or PBMCs.

In the source study's methods: Amplified reference gene primers provided the basis for estimating nucleated cell counts. Here immunoSEQ multiplex PCR was the method, and the copy in TCRdb shows in-frame clones only, minus some. V and J calls and clone size are given by that table; D and trimming were obtained from the DNA. The sample holds about 12,000 clones, 82% seen once. CDR3 length: 16 amino acids. Trimming took 5 bases from V and 4 from J; bases not matched to a gene: 8. The germline V gene encodes CDR1 SGHTA and CDR2 FQGTGA. The sample comprised peripheral blood. This clonotype was sampled from a human donor in a cohort sampled during active COVID-19. The V call is TRBV7-3, the J call TRBJ2-3; 11 nucleotides line up with TRBD2. CDR3 loop: CASSPTSGGFPDTQYF. DNA of the CDR3: TGTGCCAGCAGCCCCACTAGCGGGGGATTCCCAGATACGCAGTATTTT.